These T cell receptor beta chains were read from a single sample in a study of blood T cell repertoires in COVID-19. The protocol was immunoSEQ multiplex PCR, while the TCRdb copy is restricted to in-frame clones and leaves out a portion. This table holds about 24,000 clones, 89% found once. The specimen sequenced was peripheral blood. Source of these receptors: a woman in her 70s with active COVID-19. CDR3s include the opening cysteine and the closing phenylalanine or tryptophan. D genes are given only for firm matches. The size field is filled for only some rows; it gives once, few, many or a size class.

DNA,CDR3,length,size,J,V,D
TGTGCCAGCTCACCCAGGGAAAACTATGGCTACACCTTC,CASSPRENYGYTF,13,-,TRBJ1-2,TRBV18,-
TGTGCCAGCAGCTTAGCGCAGACTAACTATGAGCAGTTCTTC,CASSLAQTNYEQFF,14,-,TRBJ2-1,TRBV7-2,-
TGTGCCACCAAAACCGGGACAGGGGGCGTTGGCTACACCTTC,CATKTGTGGVGYTF,14,-,TRBJ1-2,TRBV3-1/TRBV3-2,TRBD1
TGCGCCAGCAGCCAAGGTCCCGGAGGGCGGGCGTTCACAGATACGCAGTATTTT,CASSQGPGGRAFTDTQYF,18,-,TRBJ2-3,TRBV4-1,-
TGCGCCAGCAGCTTGGAAGTCGGGACAGGGGGCACAGATACGCAGTATTTT,CASSLEVGTGGTDTQYF,17,-,TRBJ2-3,TRBV5-1,TRBD1
TGTGCCAGCAGTTTTCGCACGACAGGCCCCTTCACTGAAGCTTTCTTT,CASSFRTTGPFTEAFF,16,-,TRBJ1-1,TRBV6-2/TRBV6-3,-
TGTGCCAGCAGCCAAGAACCCGGGAGGGGAAAACTGTTTTTT,CASSQEPGRGKLFF,14,-,TRBJ1-4,TRBV3-1/TRBV3-2,-
TGCGCCAGCAGCTTGGCGGGGACAGGTGTTTATAATTCACCCCTCCACTTT,CASSLAGTGVYNSPLHF,17,-,TRBJ1-6,TRBV5-1,TRBD1
TGTGCCAGCAGCTTAGACAGCCACAGGGCGGAGCAGTACTTC,CASSLDSHRAEQYF,14,-,TRBJ2-7,TRBV7-8,-
TGCGCCAGCAGCTTGGAGCCAGGGAGGGACGGGGAGCTGTTTTTT,CASSLEPGRDGELFF,15,-,TRBJ2-2,TRBV5-1,TRBD2
TGTGCCAGCAGCCCCCGGCGGAGCGGCGGGGAGCTGTTTTTT,CASSPRRSGGELFF,14,-,TRBJ2-2,TRBV11-3,-
TGTGCCACCAGCAGAGGTCAGGGGGGCACTGAAGCTTTCTTT,CATSRGQGGTEAFF,14,once,TRBJ1-1,TRBV15,TRBD1
TGTGCCACCGCCGGGACACATTCCTACAATGAGCAGTTCTTC,CATAGTHSYNEQFF,14,-,TRBJ2-1,TRBV24-1,-
TGTGCCAGCTCCGCGACAGGGGGAAACACTGAAGCTTTCTTT,CASSATGGNTEAFF,14,-,TRBJ1-1,TRBV18,TRBD1
TGTGCCAGCAGTGACCGTTTTTACCAAGAGACCCAGTACTTC,CASSDRFYQETQYF,14,-,TRBJ2-5,TRBV2,-
TGTGCCAGTAAGGGGGGGGCTGCAACTAATGAAAAACTGTTTTTT,CASKGGAATNEKLFF,15,-,TRBJ1-4,TRBV19,-
TGTGCCAGCTCACCAGGGACAGGGAACGAGCAGTACTTC,CASSPGTGNEQYF,13,-,TRBJ2-7,TRBV18,TRBD1
TGTGCCAGCAGCCCCTTGCCGATCGGCCAGCATTTT,CASSPLPIGQHF,12,-,TRBJ1-5,TRBV7-9,-
TGTGCCAGCAGGACCGGGACAGGGCTGGGAGAGACCCAGTACTTC,CASRTGTGLGETQYF,15,-,TRBJ2-5,TRBV5-4,TRBD1
TGTGCCAGCAGCTTGACGGGGGAGTCCTACAATGAGCAGTTCTTC,CASSLTGESYNEQFF,15,-,TRBJ2-1,TRBV7-6,-
TGCGCCAGCAGCCAAGAAGTACTATACGGCTACGAGCAGTACTTC,CASSQEVLYGYEQYF,15,-,TRBJ2-7,TRBV4-1,-
TGTGCCAGCAGTTATGTGGCAGGGGCTGGAAATGAGCAGTTCTTC,CASSYVAGAGNEQFF,15,-,TRBJ2-1,TRBV6-2/TRBV6-3,-
TGTGCCACCAGCAGAGAGACAGGCTCAAATCAGCCCCAGCATTTT,CATSRETGSNQPQHF,15,-,TRBJ1-5,TRBV15,-
TGTGCCAGCAGCAGAGACCCGACACCTTCTGGCACAGATACGCAGTATTTT,CASSRDPTPSGTDTQYF,17,-,TRBJ2-3,TRBV3-1/TRBV3-2,-
TGTGCCAGCAGCTTCACTAGCGGGTACTCCCACAATGAGCAGTTCTTC,CASSFTSGYSHNEQFF,16,-,TRBJ2-1,TRBV7-2,TRBD2
TGTGCCAGCAGAAGGGGACATTATAATTCACCCCTCCACTTT,CASRRGHYNSPLHF,14,-,TRBJ1-6,TRBV11-1,-
TGTGCCAGCTCACCTGGAGCAATCCGGAGCCAAGAGACCCAGTACTTC,CASSPGAIRSQETQYF,16,-,TRBJ2-5,TRBV18,-
TGTGCCAGTAGTTTTCAGGGGGACAATCAGCCCCAGCATTTT,CASSFQGDNQPQHF,14,-,TRBJ1-5,TRBV19,TRBD1
TGTGCCAGCAGTGGAAGGAACGGGAAGGGTCAGCATTTT,CASSGRNGKGQHF,13,-,TRBJ1-5,TRBV2,-
TGCGCCAGCAGCTTCGGGACAGGGCTCTACGAGCAGTACTTC,CASSFGTGLYEQYF,14,-,TRBJ2-7,TRBV5-1,TRBD1
TGTGCCACCAGCAAGGGGGGGACGGGGGTCGCTCAGCCCCAGCATTTT,CATSKGGTGVAQPQHF,16,-,TRBJ1-5,TRBV15,-
TGTGCCAGCAGTTACGGCGGGACTAGGTCGAGAAAACTGTTTTTT,CASSYGGTRSRKLFF,15,-,TRBJ1-4,TRBV6-5,-
TGTGCCAGCAGTTATAGTCGGGGGAAGGATGGTTCACCCCTCCACTTT,CASSYSRGKDGSPLHF,16,-,TRBJ1-6,TRBV6-6,-
TGTGCCAGCAGTCCCCGAGTCGGTGGCTACACCTTC,CASSPRVGGYTF,12,once,TRBJ1-2,TRBV27,-
TGCGCCAGCAGCTGGGGGGGCGCTGAAGCTTTCTTT,CASSWGGAEAFF,12,-,TRBJ1-1,TRBV5-1,-
TGTGCCAGCAGTTACAGGGGAACCGGGGAGCTGTTTTTT,CASSYRGTGELFF,13,-,TRBJ2-2,TRBV6-2/TRBV6-3,-
TGTGCCAGCAGCTTTAAGAGGGGGCGCGATGAGCAGTTCTTC,CASSFKRGRDEQFF,14,-,TRBJ2-1,TRBV11-1,TRBD1
TGTGCCAGCAGATACAAGACAGGTTATGGCTACACCTTC,CASRYKTGYGYTF,13,-,TRBJ1-2,TRBV6-2/TRBV6-3,-
TGTGCCAGCAGCCAAGATGGGTGGCGGAACTATGGCTACACCTTC,CASSQDGWRNYGYTF,15,-,TRBJ1-2,TRBV3-1/TRBV3-2,-
TGTGCCAGCAGCTTACAGGGGGCATCCTACAATGAGCAGTTCTTC,CASSLQGASYNEQFF,15,-,TRBJ2-1,TRBV5-6,TRBD1
TGTGCCAGCAGCTTTATTCTTTTCGGCGGTGGCGGAGATACGCAGTATTTT,CASSFILFGGGGDTQYF,17,once,TRBJ2-3,TRBV5-6,-
TGTGCCAGCAGCTTAGATGTTACAGGGAAAGAGACCCAGTACTTC,CASSLDVTGKETQYF,15,-,TRBJ2-5,TRBV7-7,-
TGTGCCAGCAGTTACTCAGGCGAGACAGGGGTTTATGGCTACACCTTC,CASSYSGETGVYGYTF,16,-,TRBJ1-2,TRBV6-5,TRBD1
TGTGCCAGCAGCCAATGGGGGGGAACTGAGCAGTTCTTC,CASSQWGGTEQFF,13,-,TRBJ2-1,TRBV14,TRBD2
TGTGCCAGCAGCTTGTGGGGGCTCACTGAAGCTTTCTTT,CASSLWGLTEAFF,13,-,TRBJ1-1,TRBV7-3,-
TGTGCCAGCAGCCCCCGGGGGGGCGGAAACACCATATATTTT,CASSPRGGGNTIYF,14,-,TRBJ1-3,TRBV7-2,-
TGTGCCAGTAGTGTTGACAGGGGAGTCAATTCACCCCTCCACTTT,CASSVDRGVNSPLHF,15,-,TRBJ1-6,TRBV19,TRBD1
TGTGCCAGCAGCGTAGCCCCTACAGGCCCCCAGCATTTT,CASSVAPTGPQHF,13,-,TRBJ1-5,TRBV9,-
TGTGCCAGCAGCCAAGATCCGAGGACTAGCGGGGGGGCCGGGGAGCTGTTTTTT,CASSQDPRTSGGAGELFF,18,-,TRBJ2-2,TRBV4-2,TRBD2
TGTGCCAGCAGCTTAGGCCGACGGGGCCAAGAGACCCAGTACTTC,CASSLGRRGQETQYF,15,-,TRBJ2-5,TRBV7-2,-
TGTGCCAGCAGCTTGGATTTATCAGGGGACTATAATTCACCCCTCCACTTT,CASSLDLSGDYNSPLHF,17,-,TRBJ1-6,TRBV5-4,-